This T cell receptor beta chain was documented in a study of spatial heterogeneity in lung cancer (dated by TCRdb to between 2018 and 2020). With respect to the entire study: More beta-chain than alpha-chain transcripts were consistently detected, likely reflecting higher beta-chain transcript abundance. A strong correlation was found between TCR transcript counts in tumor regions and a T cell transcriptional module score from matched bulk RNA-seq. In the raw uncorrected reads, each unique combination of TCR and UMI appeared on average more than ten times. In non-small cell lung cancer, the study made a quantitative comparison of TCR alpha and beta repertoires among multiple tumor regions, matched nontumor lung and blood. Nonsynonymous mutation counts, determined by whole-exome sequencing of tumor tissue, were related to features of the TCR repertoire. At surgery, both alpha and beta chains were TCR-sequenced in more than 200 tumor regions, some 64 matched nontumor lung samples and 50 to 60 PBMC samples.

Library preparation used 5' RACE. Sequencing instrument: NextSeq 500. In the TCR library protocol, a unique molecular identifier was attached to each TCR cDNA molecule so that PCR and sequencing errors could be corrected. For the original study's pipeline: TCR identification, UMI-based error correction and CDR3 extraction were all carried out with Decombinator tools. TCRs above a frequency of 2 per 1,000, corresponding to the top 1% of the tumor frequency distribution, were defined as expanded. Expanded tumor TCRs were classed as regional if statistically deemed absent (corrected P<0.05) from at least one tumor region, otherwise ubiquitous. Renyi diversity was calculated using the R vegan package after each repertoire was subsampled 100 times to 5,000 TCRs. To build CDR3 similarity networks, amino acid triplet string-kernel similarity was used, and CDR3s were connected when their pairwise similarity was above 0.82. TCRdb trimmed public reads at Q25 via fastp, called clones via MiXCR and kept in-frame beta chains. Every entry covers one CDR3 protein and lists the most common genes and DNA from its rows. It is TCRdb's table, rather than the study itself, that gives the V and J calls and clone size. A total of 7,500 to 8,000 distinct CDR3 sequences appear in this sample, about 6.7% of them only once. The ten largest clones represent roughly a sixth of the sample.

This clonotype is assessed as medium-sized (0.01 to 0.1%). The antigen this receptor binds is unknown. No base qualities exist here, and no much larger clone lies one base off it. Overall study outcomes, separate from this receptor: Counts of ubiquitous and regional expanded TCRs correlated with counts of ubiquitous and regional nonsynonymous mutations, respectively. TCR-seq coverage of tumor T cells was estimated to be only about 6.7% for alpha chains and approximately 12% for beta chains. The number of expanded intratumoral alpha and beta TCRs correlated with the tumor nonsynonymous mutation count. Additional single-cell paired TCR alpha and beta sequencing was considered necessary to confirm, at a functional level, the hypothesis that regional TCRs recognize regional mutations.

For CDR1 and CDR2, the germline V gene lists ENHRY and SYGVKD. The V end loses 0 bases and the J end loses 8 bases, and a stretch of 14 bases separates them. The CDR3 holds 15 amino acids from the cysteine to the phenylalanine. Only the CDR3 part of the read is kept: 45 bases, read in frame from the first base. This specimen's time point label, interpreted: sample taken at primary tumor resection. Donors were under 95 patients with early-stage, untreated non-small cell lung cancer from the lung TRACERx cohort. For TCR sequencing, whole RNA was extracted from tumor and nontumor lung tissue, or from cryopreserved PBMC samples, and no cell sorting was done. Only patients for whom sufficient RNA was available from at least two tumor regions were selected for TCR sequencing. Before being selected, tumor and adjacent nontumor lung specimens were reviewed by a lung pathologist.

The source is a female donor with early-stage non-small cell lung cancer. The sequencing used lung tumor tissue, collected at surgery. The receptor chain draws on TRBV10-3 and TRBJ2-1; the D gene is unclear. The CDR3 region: CAISESLESGYEQFF. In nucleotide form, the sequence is TGTGCCATCAGTGAGTCTCTAGAGTCCGGGTATGAGCAGTTCTTC.